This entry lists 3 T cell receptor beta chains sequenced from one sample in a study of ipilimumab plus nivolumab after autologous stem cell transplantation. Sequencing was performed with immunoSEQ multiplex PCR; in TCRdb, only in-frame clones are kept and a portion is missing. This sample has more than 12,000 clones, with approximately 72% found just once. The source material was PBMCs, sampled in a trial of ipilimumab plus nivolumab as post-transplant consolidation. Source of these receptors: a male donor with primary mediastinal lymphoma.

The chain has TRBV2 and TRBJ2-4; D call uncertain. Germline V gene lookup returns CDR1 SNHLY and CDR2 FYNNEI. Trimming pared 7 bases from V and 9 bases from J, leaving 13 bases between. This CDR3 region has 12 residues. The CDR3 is CASNRPPGIQYF. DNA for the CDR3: TGTGCCAGCAACCGGCCCCCGGGCATTCAGTACTTC. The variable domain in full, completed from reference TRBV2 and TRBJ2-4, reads EPEVTQTPSHQVTQMGQEVILRCVPISNHLYFYWYRQILGQKVEFLVSFYNNEISEKSEIFDDQFSVERPDGSNFTLKIRSTKLEDSAMYFCASNRPPGIQYFGAGTRLSVL.

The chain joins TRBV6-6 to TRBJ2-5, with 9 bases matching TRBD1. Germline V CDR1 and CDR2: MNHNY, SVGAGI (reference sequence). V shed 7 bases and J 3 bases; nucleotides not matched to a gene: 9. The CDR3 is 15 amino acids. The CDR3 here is CASNPARQGEETQYF. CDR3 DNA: TGTGCCAGCAACCCTGCTAGACAGGGGGAAGAGACCCAGTACTTC.

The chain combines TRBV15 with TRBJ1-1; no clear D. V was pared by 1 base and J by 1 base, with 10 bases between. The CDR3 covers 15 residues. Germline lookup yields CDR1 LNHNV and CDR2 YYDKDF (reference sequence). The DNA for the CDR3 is TGTGCCACCAGCAGAGCGGGAGGGAAGAACACTGAAGCTTTCTTT. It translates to CATSRAGGKNTEAFF.